A single sample gave rise to the 30 T cell receptor beta chains below, sequenced in a study of tissue T cells after allogeneic stem cell transplantation. The table came from immunoSEQ multiplex PCR; TCRdb's copy has only in-frame clones and leaves some out. There are over 6,500 clones in the sample; about 45% occur only once, and roughly 8% lies in the top ten. Regarding time point: mouse harvest day 7 after allogeneic transplant. The graft held 10^6 splenic CD5+ T cells and 10^7 T-cell-depleted bone marrow cells. Sequenced input: lymph node tissue. The receptors derive from a female BALB/c mouse given C57BL/6 T cells with graft-versus-host disease after an allogeneic hematopoietic cell transplant.

This clone was seen a few times. Mouse gene names apply. The CDR3 end lies 1 residue beyond the end of the read and is filled in from the germline J gene. The V call is TRBV16, the J call TRBJ1-2; D is possibly TRBD1 (5 bases). Trimming cost V 2 bases and J 3 bases, with 7 bases left between them. Germline loops: CDR1 SGHSA, CDR2 FRNQAP. The CDR3 covers 13 residues. The part of the CDR3 DNA that was read is TGTGCAAGCAGCTTAAGGGGAGACTCCGACTACACC. Amino acids: CASSLRGDSDYT. The complete CDR3 reads CASSLRGDSDYTF.

Of note for this clone: The germline and genes are mouse ones. CDR3 residues: CASSQAGAGNTLYF. The CDR3 bases that were read are TGTGCCAGCAGCCAAGCGGGGGCTGGAAATACGCTCTAT. The chain recombines TRBV5 with TRBJ1-3; D may be TRBD1 (5 bases). The sequenced fragment ends 1 residue before the CDR3 boundary, so the rest is inferred from the germline J gene. CDR1 and CDR2 from the germline V gene are LGHNA and YNLKQL (reference sequence). The V gene lost 1 base and the J gene lost 2 bases, with 6 bases spanning the gap. This CDR3 is built from 14 residues.

A note on this clone: A much larger clone lies one base from this, so it may be a read error. All gene names here are mouse names. Read data end 1 residue before the CDR3 end; the end is taken from the germline J gene. This CDR3 is also generated by other DNA sequences in the sample. The V call is TRBV15, the J call TRBJ2-1, with 11 bases identical to TRBD2. The CDR3 extends over 15 amino acids. The ends lost 5 bases at V and 1 base at J; junction bases unmatched: 1. Germline CDR1 is SGHND and CDR2 is FRSKSL. CDR3 DNA, as far as it was read: TGTGCCAGCAGTCGGGACTGGGGGAACTATGCTGAGCAGTTC. The encoded protein is CASSRDWGNYAEQF. In full, the CDR3 is CASSRDWGNYAEQFF.

Concerning this clone itself: Gene and germline names: mouse. Read coverage stops 1 residue before the CDR3 terminus; the germline J gene supplies the remainder. The chain uses TRBV26 and TRBJ1-3; D call uncertain. Germline CDR1 KGHPV, CDR2 FQNQEV (reference sequence). With 2 bases removed from V and 0 bases from J, the gap between germline ends came to 8 bases. The CDR3 runs 15 residues. CDR3 in amino acids: CASSLETYSGNTLYF. Incomplete CDR3 DNA: TGTGCCAGCAGTCTGGAGACGTATTCTGGAAATACGCTCTAT.

This clone appeared a few times. Mouse gene names apply. The read comes to an end 1 residue before the CDR3 does, leaving the germline J gene to fill in the end. This sample includes further DNA sequences coding for the same CDR3. The chain is built from TRBV13-2 and TRBJ1-2; D is possibly TRBD1 (5 bases). Trimming pared 2 bases from V and 3 bases from J, leaving 8 bases between. The length of the CDR3 is 13 residues. Germline assignment: CDR1 NNHNN and CDR2 SYGAGS (reference sequence). The sequenced CDR3 bases are TGTGCCAGCGGTGACAGGGAAGACTCCGACTACACC. This gives the protein CASGDREDSDYT. The full CDR3 protein reads CASGDREDSDYTF.

This clone occurred a few times. Gene names and germline match the mouse. Read sequence stops 1 residue before the CDR3 end, and the germline J gene provides the missing end. This rearrangement joins TRBV15 to TRBJ2-7; tentatively, D is TRBD1 or TRBD2 (5 bases each). From germline, CDR1 is SGHND and CDR2 FRSKSL. The CDR3 spans 12 residues. V dropped 7 bases and J dropped 4 bases, with 11 bases sitting between them. The CDR3 bases that were read are TGTGCCAGCAAACCGGGACGGTATGAACAGTAC. It yields the protein CASKPGRYEQY. The whole CDR3 sequence reads CASKPGRYEQYF.

Of note for this clone: Gene names denote mouse genes. CDR3: CASCRTGANTEVFF. The CDR3 DNA, read in part, is TGTGCCAGCTGCAGGACAGGGGCAAACACAGAAGTCTTC. The J gene is TRBJ1-1, the V gene TRBV12-1, with 9 bases fitting TRBD1. The CDR3 is cut off 1 residue early in the read; its end comes from the germline J gene. The CDR3 totals 14 residues. The J segment lost 0 bases and the V segment lost 5 bases, leaving 3 bases of the junction unmatched. Germline V gene data show CDR1 as SGHSN and CDR2 as HYEKVE.

Details on this clone: Mouse names are used for the genes. The CDR3 extends 1 residue past the end of the read, so its final part is completed from the germline J gene. This chain uses TRBV12-1 with TRBJ1-4; tentative D call: TRBD1 (5 bases). The CDR3 is 14 residues long. The germline V gene has CDR1 SGHSN and CDR2 HYEKVE. Trimming left V 2 bases short and J 0 bases short, with 6 bases between. This chain's CDR3 is CASSRTISNERLFF. The sequenced CDR3 bases are TGTGCCAGCTCTCGGACAATTTCCAACGAAAGATTATTT.

The count of this clone is one. The listed genes are named as in mouse. The read gets to within 1 residue of the CDR3 end, and the germline J gene fills in the rest. V gene TRBV5 combines with J gene TRBJ2-5, with 7 bases matching TRBD2. The germline CDR1 and CDR2 sequences are LGHNA and YNLKQL (reference sequence). The CDR3 totals 14 residues. The J segment lost 1 base and the V segment lost 2 bases, leaving 0 bases of the junction unmatched. The CDR3 sequence: CASSQTGDQDTQYF. The part of the CDR3 DNA that was read is TGTGCCAGCAGCCAAACTGGGGACCAAGACACCCAGTAC.

Of note for this clone: Gene names follow the mouse nomenclature. The read terminates 1 residue ahead of where the CDR3 ends, so the germline J gene completes it. The chain is built from TRBV13-1 and TRBJ1-2, with D hard to call. CDR3 size: 13 residues. Germline V lookup: CDR1 NSHNY, CDR2 SYGAGN. The V end was cut by 3 bases, the J end by 0 bases, with 6 bases between. This chain's CDR3 is CASSAQTNSDYTF. The part of the CDR3 DNA that was read is TGTGCCAGCAGTGCGCAAACAAACTCCGACTACACC.

Comment on this clone: Gene names denote mouse genes. The sequenced fragment ends 1 residue before the CDR3 boundary, so the rest is inferred from the germline J gene. The chain employs TRBV16 and TRBJ2-3; a weak D match, TRBD2 (6 bases). Germline assignment: CDR1 SGHSA and CDR2 FRNQAP. The CDR3 is made up of 13 amino acids. V lost 1 base to trimming and J lost 6 bases, with 8 bases between them. The sequenced CDR3 bases are TGTGCAAGCAGCTTAGGGGACTCCGAAACGCTGTAT. It is translated as CASSLGDSETLY. The CDR3 reads in full as CASSLGDSETLYF.

Comment on this clone: Genes here carry mouse names. The read gets to within 1 residue of the CDR3 end, and the germline J gene fills in the rest. This chain links TRBV19 with TRBJ1-4; possibly TRBD1 for D (6 bases). The CDR3 has 15 residues. Germline CDR1 reads FNHDT; CDR2 reads SITEND (reference sequence). The ends were cut back, 0 bases at V and 3 bases at J, with 9 bases in the middle. The CDR3 bases that were read are TGTGCCAGCAGTATAGGAACAGGGCCCAACGAAAGATTATTT. The encoded protein is CASSIGTGPNERLF. The whole CDR3 region reads CASSIGTGPNERLFF.

On this clone itself: Gene names denote mouse genes. The read terminates 1 residue before the CDR3 end, so the remaining end is supplied by the germline J gene. J is TRBJ1-4 and V is TRBV13-2; 10 nucleotides line up with TRBD1. Germline V lookup: CDR1 NNHNN, CDR2 SYGAGS (reference sequence). The CDR3 consists of 15 residues. Trimming at V came to 2 bases and at J to 4 bases, leaving 2 bases not matched to a gene. CDR3 sequence reads: CASGERTGGNERLFF. The covered CDR3 bases are TGTGCCAGCGGTGAAAGGACAGGGGGCAACGAAAGATTATTT.

Sample share makes this clone medium-sized. The genes and germline here are from mouse. The read terminates 1 residue before the CDR3 end, so the remaining end is supplied by the germline J gene. The gene calls are TRBV1 and TRBJ2-5, with unresolved D. The CDR3 sequence is 14 residues long. In germline, CDR1 is NSQYPW, CDR2 LRSPGD (reference sequence). V dropped 2 bases and J dropped 0 bases, with 6 bases sitting between them. CDR3 sequence: CTCSARINQDTQYF. Partial CDR3 DNA: TGCACCTGCAGTGCAAGAATTAACCAAGACACCCAGTAC.

In its sample, this clone was seen a few times. Mouse gene names and germline throughout. The observed sequence ends 1 residue before the CDR3 terminus, with the missing tail filled in from the germline J gene. The chain joins TRBV23 to TRBJ2-3; the table's D call, TRBD2, has no DNA check behind it. Germline V CDR1 and CDR2: KGHTA, FQNQQP. This CDR3 has 14 residues. The part of the CDR3 DNA that was read is TGCTCCAGCAGCCCGACTGGTAGTGCAGAAACGCTGTAT. Encoded protein: CSSSPTGSAETLY. The complete CDR3 reads CSSSPTGSAETLYF.

This clone has just a few counts. The genes and germline here are from mouse. The CDR3 extends 1 residue past the end of the read, so its final part is completed from the germline J gene. V and J are TRBV16 and TRBJ2-7; D is possibly TRBD1 or TRBD2 (5 bases each). The germline V gene has CDR1 SGHSA and CDR2 FRNQAP. V shed 1 base and J shed 5 bases, with 9 bases lying between them. This CDR3 region has 13 residues. CDR3 in amino acids: CASSLGGVDEQYF. Incomplete CDR3 DNA: TGTGCAAGCAGCTTAGGGGGCGTGGATGAACAGTAC.

Concerning this clone itself: These gene names are mouse names. Read coverage stops 1 residue before the CDR3 terminus; the germline J gene supplies the remainder. The chain has TRBV23 and TRBJ2-4; the tabulated D call, TRBD2, remains unverified against the DNA. Germline V gene data show CDR1 as KGHTA and CDR2 as FQNQQP. This CDR3 is built from 17 residues. The CDR3 DNA, read in part, is TGCTCCAGCAGTCAATGGACTGGGGGGCGGAGTCAAAACACCTTGTAC. It codes for CSSSQWTGGRSQNTLY. In full, the CDR3 reads CSSSQWTGGRSQNTLYF. The full variable domain, with the rest looked up from reference TRBV23 and TRBJ2-4, is DAAVTQKPRYLIKMKGQEAEMKCIPEKGHTAVFWYQQKQSKELKFLIYFQNQQPLDQIDMVKERFSAVCPSSSLCSLGIRTCEAEDSALYLCSSSQWTGGRSQNTLYFGAGTRLSVL.

This clone is medium-sized by share. The germline and genes are mouse ones. The CDR3 end falls 1 residue outside the read, so it is completed with the germline J gene. J is TRBJ2-7 and V is TRBV4, with a weak D call TRBD1 (5 bases). Germline assignment: CDR1 LGHDT and CDR2 YNNKQL (reference sequence). Trimming took 5 bases from V and 4 from J, leaving 9 bases between them. CDR3 length: 12 amino acids. Here the CDR3 reads CASSQGEYEQYF. CDR3 DNA (partial): TGTGCCAGCAGCCAAGGGGAGTATGAACAGTAC.

Remarks on this clone: Mouse germline and gene names are used. The CDR3 end is not reached by the read, which stops 1 residue before it; the germline J gene fills it in. V and J are TRBV1 and TRBJ2-5, with 10 bases lining up with TRBD1. This CDR3 has 15 residues. The junction had 10 bases not matched to a gene; V was cut back by 5 bases and J by 8 bases. CDR1 and CDR2 (germline): NSQYPW, LRSPGD (reference sequence). CDR3 region: CTCSPPGQGRATQYF. The CDR3 bases that were read are TGCACCTGCAGTCCCCCGGGACAGGGGAGGGCCACCCAGTAC.

Details on this clone: Here the gene names and germline are mouse. The CDR3 loop reads CAWSLGGSETLYF. Partial CDR3 DNA: TGTGCCTGGAGTCTAGGGGGTTCAGAAACGCTGTAT. The J gene is TRBJ2-3, the V gene TRBV31, with TRBD1 as a possible D gene (6 bases). With the read ending 1 residue before the CDR3 end, the germline J gene is used to fill in that end. Germline V gene lookup returns CDR1 GKSSPN and CDR2 SITVG. Deletions cut 0 bases from V and 4 bases from J, with 8 bases between. The CDR3 loop spans 13 amino acids.

Comments on this clone: Gene names refer to mouse genes. Coverage ceases 1 residue before the CDR3 finishes, and the germline J gene fills in the end. The chain is built from TRBV26 and TRBJ2-2, with D perhaps TRBD1 or TRBD2 (5 bases each). Between the trimmed V and J ends, which lost 2 bases and 7 bases, there was a span of 8 bases. Germline assignment: CDR1 KGHPV and CDR2 FQNQEV (reference sequence). The CDR3 covers 13 residues. The CDR3 spells CASSLGAVGQLYF. Incomplete CDR3 DNA: TGTGCCAGCAGTCTGGGGGCAGTCGGGCAGCTCTAC.

Worth noting for this clone: Gene and germline names: mouse. The read stops 1 residue short of the end of the CDR3; the missing end is completed from the germline J gene. The chain has TRBV26 and TRBJ1-5; D is unclear. Germline V lookup: CDR1 KGHPV, CDR2 FQNQEV (reference sequence). This CDR3 spans 13 amino acids. V was cut by 3 bases and J by 4 bases, with 7 bases left in between. The CDR3 bases that were read are TGTGCCAGCAGTCTATACAGAAACCAGGCTCCGCTT. Protein: CASSLYRNQAPL. The entire CDR3 reads CASSLYRNQAPLF.

This clone was observed once. Gene names and germline match the mouse. The read ends 1 residue before the CDR3 terminus; that terminus is restored from the germline J gene. The chain recombines TRBV12-2 with TRBJ2-1; perhaps TRBD1 as D (6 bases). Germline lookup yields CDR1 SGHLS and CDR2 HYDKME. V was pared by 5 bases and J by 1 base, with 11 bases between. CDR3 size: 14 residues. The sequenced CDR3 bases are TGTGCCAGCTGTCCCGGGACAAACTATGCTGAGCAGTTC. Its translation: CASCPGTNYAEQF. The entire CDR3 protein is CASCPGTNYAEQFF.

Points on this clone: The genes and germline here are from mouse. The sequenced part of the CDR3 DNA is TGTGGTGCTAGGGATCCGGGACAGGGGGCAACGGGAGTCTTC. This gives the protein CGARDPGQGATGVF. In full, the CDR3 is CGARDPGQGATGVFF. This sequence joins TRBV20 and TRBJ1-1, with 12 bases lining up with TRBD1. The read falls 1 residue short of the CDR3 end, and the missing part is taken from the germline J gene. V lost 0 bases and J lost 10; bases outside the gene matches: 9. CDR3 length equals 15 residues. Germline values: CDR1 GFQATS, CDR2 STVNSAI.

Judged by abundance, this clone is medium-sized. Gene names are the mouse ones. The read gets to within 1 residue of the CDR3 end, and the germline J gene fills in the rest. J is TRBJ1-4 and V is TRBV16; D is undetermined. The V gene lost 0 bases and the J gene lost 4 bases, with 3 bases spanning the gap. CDR1 is SGHSA and CDR2 is FRNQAP in the germline V gene. The CDR3 consists of 13 residues. The CDR3 region is CASSLDRNERLFF. The covered CDR3 bases are TGTGCAAGCAGCTTAGATCGCAACGAAAGATTATTT.

Concerning this clone itself: Gene and germline names: mouse. The read comes to an end 1 residue before the CDR3 does, leaving the germline J gene to fill in the end. The chain carries TRBV3 and TRBJ2-7; TRBD2 matches 11 bases. V lost 6 bases, J lost 0 bases, and 4 bases stayed unmatched. CDR1 SNHLY and CDR2 FYNGKV come from the germline V gene (reference sequence). The CDR3 runs 15 residues. The CDR3 loop is CASSRLGGFSYEQYF. The part of the CDR3 DNA that was read is TGTGCCAGCAGTAGACTGGGGGGGTTCTCCTATGAACAGTAC.

A remark on this clone: Gene names and germline match the mouse. The read terminates 1 residue ahead of where the CDR3 ends, so the germline J gene completes it. The chain joins TRBV26 to TRBJ2-3; D is perhaps TRBD1 (6 bases). V lost 2 bases and J lost 0, with 9 bases in between. The CDR3 extends over 15 amino acids. Germline loops: CDR1 KGHPV, CDR2 FQNQEV (reference sequence). The covered CDR3 bases are TGTGCCAGCAGTCTGGGGACAACTAGTGCAGAAACGCTGTAT. Translated, it gives CASSLGTTSAETLY. Given in full, the CDR3 is CASSLGTTSAETLYF.

About this clone: Here the gene names and germline are mouse. The sequence runs out 1 residue before the end of the CDR3; the remainder is reconstructed from the germline J gene. V usage is TRBV3 and J usage is TRBJ1-3; TRBD1 matches at 10 bases. The germline V gene encodes CDR1 SNHLY and CDR2 FYNGKV (reference sequence). V lost 3 bases and J lost 2; bases outside the gene matches: 1. This CDR3 comprises 15 residues. CDR3: CASSLDRGTGNTLYF. The sequenced CDR3 bases are TGTGCCAGCAGCTTGGACAGGGGGACTGGAAATACGCTCTAT.

This clone occurred a few times. All gene names here are mouse names. The CDR3 extends 1 residue past the end of the read, so its final part is completed from the germline J gene. The chain has TRBV19 and TRBJ1-2; TRBD1 aligns across 7 bases. J lost 0 bases, V lost 6 bases, and 5 bases had no gene match. CDR3 length: 14 amino acids. Germline V lookup: CDR1 FNHDT, CDR2 SITEND (reference sequence). The chain's CDR3 is CASTLGTANSDYTF. The DNA read from the CDR3 is TGTGCCAGCACCCTCGGGACAGCAAACTCCGACTACACC.

Comments on this clone: Here the gene names and germline are mouse. Read sequence stops 1 residue before the CDR3 end, and the germline J gene provides the missing end. V gene TRBV14 combines with J gene TRBJ2-1; 8 nucleotides align to TRBD1. Germline V gene lookup returns CDR1 SGHDT and CDR2 FRDEAV. The CDR3 runs to 14 residues. The V and J ends lost 3 bases and 7 bases, in that order; junction bases with no gene match: 6. The CDR3 sequence: CASSSTGGRAEQFF. CDR3 bases read: TGTGCCAGCAGTTCTACAGGGGGAAGAGCTGAGCAGTTC.